This T cell receptor (beta chain) was obtained from a study of OX40 agonist ivuxolimab in advanced cancers. Overall study context: While on treatment, patients had intravenous ivuxolimab at 0.01 to 10 mg/kg every 2 weeks. Three patients had partial responses: one hepatocellular carcinoma, two cutaneous melanoma. Findings and limits, study-wide: Relatively little clonal expansion, among the lowest observed, appeared in partial responders at 0.1-3.0 mg/kg. More expanded clones were found, on average, in CD8+ than in CD4+ T cells.

The CDR3 sequence is 16 residues long. The V segment lost 0 bases and the J segment 3 bases; nucleotides outside the gene matches: 5. Germline V gene data show CDR1 as SGDLS and CDR2 as YYNGEE. The method was immunoSEQ multiplex PCR; TCRdb's version includes in-frame clones alone and lacks a portion of them. Altogether 100,000 or so clones are present, 75% to 95% being singletons, with the ten largest covering 0.25% to 0.35%. Concerning this clone: Its target is unknown.

The sample in question was CD4+ or CD8+ T cells sorted from blood, obtained in a trial of the OX40 agonist ivuxolimab. The receptor comes from an adult with an advanced solid tumor such as melanoma, head and neck, liver or kidney cancer. The chain uses TRBV9 and TRBJ2-2; 7 positions match TRBD2. CDR3 amino acids: CASSVGPSGDTGELFF. CDR3 bases: TGTGCCAGCAGCGTAGGCCCTAGCGGAGACACCGGGGAGCTGTTTTTT.